This record looks at one T cell receptor (beta chain) sequence and its context. Its antigen has not been determined. No qualities accompany the bases; no much larger clone lies one base away. Looking up the germline V gene yields CDR1 SGHTA and CDR2 FQGNSA. From cysteine to phenylalanine, the CDR3 is 14 amino acids long. Of all the DNA, just the CDR3 is kept, 42 bases in frame from base 1. V is pared back by 0 bases and J by 2 bases, with 7 bases lying between the germline termini. Receptors were amplified or captured by the immunoSEQ multiplex PCR assay. The multiplex PCR relied on a mix of 60 forward primers for TCR Vbeta segments and 13 reverse primers for TCR Jbeta segments. Amplification of the CDR3 region of rearranged TCR beta genes was performed with a multiplex PCR assay on genomic DNA. The Illumina HiSeq System was used to sequence the amplified TCR beta libraries as 87-base-pair reads. The study's own analysis went as follows. A later analysis counted about 80 million unique TCR beta chains across the 666 repertoires, and roughly 9.9 million of these chains were shared by at least two donors. Raw reads were error-corrected and collapsed into unique sequences by a nearest-neighbor algorithm in which closely related sequences were merged to remove PCR and sequencing errors. To assign V, D and J gene segments, CDR3 sequences were aligned to IMGT reference sequences. For a sequence to be retained, a match of at least six nucleotides was required to both a V gene segment and a J gene segment. Rearrangements were classified as productive when the CDR3 lacked stop codons and remained in frame with V and J, and all other rearrangements were classified as non-productive. Following IMGT convention, CDR3 was defined as the stretch from the second conserved V-encoded cysteine to the conserved J-encoded phenylalanine. The earlier analysis of fewer than 750 of the donors excluded sequences that lacked an unambiguous match to a single V gene segment. In an earlier analysis of several hundred of the donors, a V segment was called functional when productive rearrangements were above 56.7%, and segregating when the standard deviation between donors exceeded 5%. To diagnose cytomegalovirus status from the catalog of TCR beta chain sequences, a statistical classification framework was built. In a later analysis, V and J genes were assigned by comparing TCR nucleotide sequences against IMGT/GENE-DB human TR gene sequences. A later analysis assigned CDR3 sequences and most-parsimonious VDJ recombination scenarios with the TCRdist pipeline. A later analysis defined each TCR beta chain by its CDR3 amino acid sequence plus V-gene family, and excluded reads lacking a unique V-gene family. As a way to deal with suspected cross-contamination and a sequencing artifact, a later analysis dropped hundreds of nucleotide sequences that were highly shared and had low generation probability. A later analysis calculated a clonal expansion index for each public chain from normalized within-repertoire ranks of inferred template counts. Generation probabilities in a later analysis came from a VDJ recombination model fitted to out-of-frame rearrangements, and those results were checked against IGoR. Hypergeometric tests were used in a later analysis to score TCR-TCR, TCR-HLA and TCR-CMV co-occurrence, with a repertoire-size bias correction applied to the TCR pairs. A later analysis estimated false discovery rates by permuting HLA or CMV assignments 20 times. In a later analysis, co-occurring TCRs were grouped using DBSCAN, with TCRdist sequence similarity added in when clustering inside HLA-allele-positive subsets. Repertoires with fewer than 30,000 or more than 120,000 public chains were left out of co-occurrence clustering, as were several repertoires with anomalous nucleotide sharing. Not all clones reach the TCRdb copy of this immuneACCESS table, which keeps in-frame sequences only. Checked studies attribute under half of the gap to unresolved V genes and leave the rest unexplained. The DNA gave D and trimming, while V, J and clone size come from that table. The sample yields tens of thousands of clones; 60% to 85% were counted once. The top ten hold over 10% of the sample.

The cohort was made up of around 720 healthy bone marrow donors. Cohort members were all nominally healthy when sampled, although unrecorded immune exposures were likely present. The donor was CMV seronegative and was included in the group of several hundred seronegative cohort members. A peripheral blood sample was provided by each donor, and peripheral blood mononuclear cells were used for TCR beta sequencing. Genomic DNA was extracted from the blood cell samples with the Qiagen DNeasy Blood Extraction Kit. The sample is drawn from a study of cytomegalovirus exposure and HLA in healthy donors (dated by TCRdb to 2017 to 2019). The study in broad terms: An earlier analysis of under 600 of the donors reported roughly 300 Gb of sequence data and 117 million unique TCR beta sequences from about 179 million T cells. An early release that covered 500 to 800 HLA-typed donors contained about 300 gigabases of sequencing data and tens of millions of unique TCR sequences. The genetic ancestry cluster associated with self-reported Caucasian donors included over 80% of the roughly 390 genotyped donors. The study aimed to test whether cataloging public T cell receptors could reveal signatures of past pathogen exposure. The T cell repertoires of some 670 subjects were profiled by immunosequencing and related to cytomegalovirus serostatus. In addition to the first cohort of several hundred subjects, a separate validation cohort of approximately 130 different subjects was used. To predict cytomegalovirus infection status, the study combined high-throughput TCR immunosequencing, statistical association of individual TCRs with disease status, and machine learning. A later analysis re-analyzed previously published TCR beta repertoires from approximately 670 donors and added high-resolution HLA genotyping to study TCR occurrence patterns. Rather than using new phenotypic data, the later analysis identified candidate immune exposures from TCR beta sequences and from how often those sequences occurred across donors. An earlier analysis of around 580 of the donors used high-throughput TCR beta sequencing to judge whether each TCR beta V gene segment behaved as functional or pseudogenic. Donor age, sex, ethnicity and CMV serostatus were collected together with the repertoire data. A later genetic analysis used genome-wide SNP genotypes for about three fifths of the 666 donors, treating that subset as a discovery cohort. All discovery cohort repertoires had been generated on a single sequencing platform. HLA typing covered class I and class II loci at four-digit resolution. Typing coverage varied by locus: about 629-640 donors for A, B, C, DRB1 and DQB1; roughly 500 for DQA1; around 570 for DPA1; approximately 450 for DPB1. Four to six DR-DQ haplotypes were handled as single units for association and clustering, since linkage in the cohort was strong. Among some 400 genotyped donors of the cohort, an average of around 250,000 unique TCR beta nucleotide sequences was sequenced per donor, of which roughly 17% were non-productive. The study at large found these results: In both the original and validation cohorts, the classifier was reported to diagnose cytomegalovirus status with high specificity and sensitivity. Because the 87-base-pair reads could not distinguish some IMGT-functional V segments, including TRBV6-2 and TRBV6-3, those segments were excluded. The sequencing pipeline was judged likely to have produced a cluster of highly shared sequence variants as a technical artifact. In a later analysis, about 16,000 TCR beta sequences were associated with specific HLA alleles at a false discovery rate of 0.05. An association between a missense DCLRE1C variant and V-gene and J-gene trimming of TCR beta chains was found in a later genetic analysis and replicated in an independent cohort. Linkage disequilibrium might explain the correlated functional status among segregating V segments, but an unknown experimental factor could not be excluded. In the study, some 160 TCR beta chains were listed as associated with cytomegalovirus. In a later analysis, HLA-associated TCR beta chains were found to be more clonally expanded and to have lower generation probabilities than equally common non-associated chains. While some public TCRs were present in many individuals, most TCR sequences turned up only very rarely across donors. In vitro tests confirmed that a few of the cytomegalovirus-associated TCR beta chains recognize cytomegalovirus antigens. A further reported finding was that TCR beta sequences accurately predicted the HLA-A and HLA-B alleles for most subjects in the first cohort. Roughly uniform sequencing depth across donors was assumed in presence/absence analyses, although this assumption may not hold. The earlier analysis of 587 of the donors excluded fewer than 20 rarely observed V segments, including chromosome 9 orphons, because counts were too low. In a later analysis, several top co-occurrence clusters were reported to appear linked to parvovirus B19, influenza, CMV and Epstein-Barr virus. In an earlier analysis of approximately 600 of the donors, most TCR beta V segments were observed in productive rearrangements about 87% or about 30% of the time, broadly matching IMGT annotations. In a later analysis, the rate of TCR association differed among HLA loci, with DRB1 alleles having the most associated TCRs and HLA-C alleles having the fewest. Compared with the approximately 720-donor mean, donors in an Asian-associated ancestry cluster had fewer N-insertions in productive TCRs, according to a later genetic analysis. Only TCR beta chains were sequenced in this cohort, and the absence of alpha or paired-chain data limited detectable features. For the cohort, immune exposure information was limited to CMV serostatus. A later analysis found that most CMV-associated TCR beta chains appeared HLA-restricted, with HLA associations seemingly driven largely by CMV exposure. Strong co-occurrence of HLA alleles, especially DR and DQ, made assigning TCR associations to individual alleles difficult. The authors suggested that the approach could potentially be extended to other disease states and immunological phenotypes. Because HLA typing was unavailable for some donors at each locus, only the typed subset was used in association tests.

Sample: PBMCs. The V and J genes are TRBV7-2 and TRBJ1-2, with the D gene uncertain. This clonotype was sampled from a man aged 65-85 years in good health and CMV-seronegative. The DNA reads TGTGCCAGCAGCTTAGCCCCGGTAAACTATGGCTACACCTTC. Its product reads: CASSLAPVNYGYTF.